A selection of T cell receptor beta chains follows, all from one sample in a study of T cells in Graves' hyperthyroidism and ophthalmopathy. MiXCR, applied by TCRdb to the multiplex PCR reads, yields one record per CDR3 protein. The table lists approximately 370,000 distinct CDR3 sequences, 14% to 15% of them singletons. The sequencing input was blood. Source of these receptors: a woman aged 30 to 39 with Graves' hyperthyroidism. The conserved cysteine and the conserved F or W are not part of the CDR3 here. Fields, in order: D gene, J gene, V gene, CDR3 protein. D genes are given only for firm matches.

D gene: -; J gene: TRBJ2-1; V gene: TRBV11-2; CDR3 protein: ASSSFVEQF
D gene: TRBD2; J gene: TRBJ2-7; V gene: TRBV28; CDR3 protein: ASSLRRGSSYEQY
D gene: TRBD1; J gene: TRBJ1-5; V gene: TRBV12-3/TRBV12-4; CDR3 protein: ASSFAGGNQPQH
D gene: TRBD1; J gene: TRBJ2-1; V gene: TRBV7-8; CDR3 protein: ASRLRQGLQSLSSYNEQF
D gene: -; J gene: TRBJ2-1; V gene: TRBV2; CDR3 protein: ASSSGTFDGEQF
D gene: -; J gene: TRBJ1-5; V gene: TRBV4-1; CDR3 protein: ASSQAGAGQPQH
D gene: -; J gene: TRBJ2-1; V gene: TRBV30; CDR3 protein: AWSEGDGWRYNEQF
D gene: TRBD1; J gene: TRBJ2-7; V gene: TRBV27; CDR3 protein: ASSLGQELIYEQY
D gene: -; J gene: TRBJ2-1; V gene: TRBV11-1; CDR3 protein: ASSLAGRFNEQF
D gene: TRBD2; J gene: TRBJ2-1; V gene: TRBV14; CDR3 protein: ASNFLGTSGSNEQF
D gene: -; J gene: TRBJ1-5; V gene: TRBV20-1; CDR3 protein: SANPSANQPQH
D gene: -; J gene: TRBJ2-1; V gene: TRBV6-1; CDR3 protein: ASSWAAGRSYNEQF
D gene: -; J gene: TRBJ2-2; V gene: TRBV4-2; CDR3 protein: ASGRSDDTGELF
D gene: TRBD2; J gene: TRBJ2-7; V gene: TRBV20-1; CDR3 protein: SARAGTSASYEQY
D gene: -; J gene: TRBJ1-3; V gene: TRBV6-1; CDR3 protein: ASSRDLVSGNTIY
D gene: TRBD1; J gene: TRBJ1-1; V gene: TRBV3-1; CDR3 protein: ASSFTGANTEAF
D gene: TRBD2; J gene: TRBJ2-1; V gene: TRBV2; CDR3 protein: ASTPRLAGDNEQF
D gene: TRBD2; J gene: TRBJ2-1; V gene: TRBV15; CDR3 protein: ATTDSGRGYKNEQF
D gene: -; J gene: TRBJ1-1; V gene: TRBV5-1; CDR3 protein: ASMGQTNTEAF
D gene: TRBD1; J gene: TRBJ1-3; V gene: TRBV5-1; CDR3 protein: ASSATGGAHSGNTIY
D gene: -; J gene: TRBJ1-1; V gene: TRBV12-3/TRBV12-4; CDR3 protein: ASSLRQGSIPTGLNTEAF
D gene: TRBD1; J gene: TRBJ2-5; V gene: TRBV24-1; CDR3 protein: ATSDFRTGGNQETQY
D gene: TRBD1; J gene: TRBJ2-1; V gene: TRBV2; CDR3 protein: ASRGTVARGNEQF
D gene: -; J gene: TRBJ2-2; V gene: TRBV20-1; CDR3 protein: SARRPQVKSGELF
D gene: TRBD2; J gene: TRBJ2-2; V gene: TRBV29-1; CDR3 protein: SALGLVPQAGELF
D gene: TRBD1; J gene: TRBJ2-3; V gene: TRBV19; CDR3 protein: ASNTPGGDRTDTQY
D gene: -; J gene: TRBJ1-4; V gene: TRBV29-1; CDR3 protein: SAGTPPNEKLF
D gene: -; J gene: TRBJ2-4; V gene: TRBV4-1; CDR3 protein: ASSQENGVVKNIQY
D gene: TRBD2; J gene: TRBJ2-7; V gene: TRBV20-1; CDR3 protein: SARLAGAAEQY
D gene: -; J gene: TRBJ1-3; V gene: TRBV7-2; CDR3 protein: ASSLSAGISGNTIY
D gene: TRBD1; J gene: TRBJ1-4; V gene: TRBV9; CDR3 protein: ASSATGGLYEKLF
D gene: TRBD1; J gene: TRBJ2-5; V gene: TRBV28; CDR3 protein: ASSQFPRGPGAQETQY
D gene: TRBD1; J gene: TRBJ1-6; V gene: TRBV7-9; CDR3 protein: ASSLGRGHSPLH
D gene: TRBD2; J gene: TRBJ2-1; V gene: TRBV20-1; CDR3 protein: SANLRVGGRYNEQF
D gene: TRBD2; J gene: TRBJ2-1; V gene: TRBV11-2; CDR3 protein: ASSLDFRTSGVWVYNEQF
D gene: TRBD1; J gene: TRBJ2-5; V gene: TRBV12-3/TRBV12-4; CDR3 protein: ASSRGQKLKETQY
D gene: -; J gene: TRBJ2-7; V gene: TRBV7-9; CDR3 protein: ASSARDRVYEQY
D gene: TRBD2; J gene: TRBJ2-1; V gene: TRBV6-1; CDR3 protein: ASSPSPGLAGYNEQF
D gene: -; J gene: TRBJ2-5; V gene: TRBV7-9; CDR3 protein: ASSLGSPAQETQY
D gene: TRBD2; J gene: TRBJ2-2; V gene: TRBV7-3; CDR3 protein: ASSLSPSGTGELF
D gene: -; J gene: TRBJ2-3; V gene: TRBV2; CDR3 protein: ASSESAGGTDTQY